The clone carrying this TCR beta chain was detected a few times. Its specificity is not known. These data belong to a study of T cell repertoires in cytomegalovirus infection. General study findings and limits: Dominant in the ex vivo response were TCR beta clonotypes restricted by HLA-C and specific for CMV. Carriage of CMV together with the relevant HLA was identifiable through cumulative public TCR beta family frequency.

The CDR3 covers 16 residues. The V end was cut by 2 bases, the J end by 0 bases, with 13 bases between. Each CDR3 protein is one row after TCRdb ran MiXCR on the reads. The sample carries around 530,000 distinct CDR3 sequences, about 17% recorded once. Sequencing was carried out using CD8+ T cells from PBMCs. This chain joins TRBV23-1 and TRBJ1-2, with D tentatively TRBD1 (6 bases). TRBV23-1 counts as an open reading frame of uncertain function. The TCR was taken from a human donor in good health (CMV status not recorded). Some clones in this sample may be carry-over from other donors' samples. This CDR3 reads CASSQGAGDPNYGYTF. CDR3 nucleotides: TGCGCCAGCAGTCAAGGGGCAGGGGATCCTAACTATGGCTACACCTTC.